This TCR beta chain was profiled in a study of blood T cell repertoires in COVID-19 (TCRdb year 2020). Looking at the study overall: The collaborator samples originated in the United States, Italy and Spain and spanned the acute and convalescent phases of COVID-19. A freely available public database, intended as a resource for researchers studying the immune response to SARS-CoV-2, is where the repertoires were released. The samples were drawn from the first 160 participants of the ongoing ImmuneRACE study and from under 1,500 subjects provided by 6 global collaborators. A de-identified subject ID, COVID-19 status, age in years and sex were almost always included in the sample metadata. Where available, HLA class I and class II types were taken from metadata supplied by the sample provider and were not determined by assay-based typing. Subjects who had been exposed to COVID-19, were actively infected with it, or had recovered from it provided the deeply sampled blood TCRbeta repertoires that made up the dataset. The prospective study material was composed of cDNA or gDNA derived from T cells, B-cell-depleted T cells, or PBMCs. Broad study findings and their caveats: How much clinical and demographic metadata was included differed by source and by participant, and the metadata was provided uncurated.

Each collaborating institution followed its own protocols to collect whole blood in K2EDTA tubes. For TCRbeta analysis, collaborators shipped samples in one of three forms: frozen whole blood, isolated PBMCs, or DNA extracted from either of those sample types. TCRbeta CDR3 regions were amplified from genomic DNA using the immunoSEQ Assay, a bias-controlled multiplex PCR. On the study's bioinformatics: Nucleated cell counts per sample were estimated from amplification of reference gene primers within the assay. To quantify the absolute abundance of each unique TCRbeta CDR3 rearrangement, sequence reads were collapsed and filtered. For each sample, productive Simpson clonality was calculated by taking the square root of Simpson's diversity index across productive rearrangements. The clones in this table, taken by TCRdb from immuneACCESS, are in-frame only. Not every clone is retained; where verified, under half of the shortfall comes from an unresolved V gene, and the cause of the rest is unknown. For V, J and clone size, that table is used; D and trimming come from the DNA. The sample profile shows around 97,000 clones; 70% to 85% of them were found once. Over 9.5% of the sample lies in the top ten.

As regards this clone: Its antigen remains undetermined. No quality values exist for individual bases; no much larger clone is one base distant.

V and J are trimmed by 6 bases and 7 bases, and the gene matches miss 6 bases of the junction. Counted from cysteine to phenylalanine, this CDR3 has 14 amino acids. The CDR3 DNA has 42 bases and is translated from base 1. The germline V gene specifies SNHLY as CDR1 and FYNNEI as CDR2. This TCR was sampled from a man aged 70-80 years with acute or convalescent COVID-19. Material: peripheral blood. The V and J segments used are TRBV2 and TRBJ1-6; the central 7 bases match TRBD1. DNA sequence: TGTGCCAGCAGGGAGGGACAGCAAAATTCACCCCTCCACTTT. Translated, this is CASREGQQNSPLHF.